This T cell receptor (beta chain) was retrieved from a study of post-analysis software for immune sequencing data (dated by TCRdb to between 2014 and 2016). Study-level background: Recorded disease courses included relapsing-remitting, secondary progressive and progressive-relapsing multiple sclerosis, with some patients lacking subtype annotation. Patient repertoires were compared against roughly 12 previously published healthy control repertoires from donors aged about 6 to 28 years. A subset of samples was prepared in parallel using single-end sample barcoding, then pooled and co-amplified after Illumina adapter ligation. General findings and caveats noted by the study authors: Significantly lower normalized Chao1 diversity was found in multiple sclerosis patients than in controls, suggesting substantial peripheral T-cell clonal expansion. Direct clustering with F measure showed strong co-clustering of samples prepared in the same batch, prompting a batch-effect correction. The multiple sclerosis patient group was slightly younger than the control group.

To demonstrate the VDJtools post-analysis software, the study profiled TCR beta repertoires from the peripheral blood of about 13 young patients with multiple sclerosis. The multiple sclerosis patients were children and adolescents between roughly 6 and 16 years of age. About this clonotype: Its binding antigen is unknown. This may stem from a read error, because a much larger clone lies one nucleotide away.

Receptors were amplified or captured by PCR. The reads were generated on an Illumina HiSeq 2500. To reduce PCR and sequencing biases, unique molecular identifiers were incorporated into the TCR beta cDNA libraries. Approximately 500,000 cDNA molecules were obtained for every 1 to 10 million input T cells, so each molecule roughly corresponded to one T cell. The patient libraries were prepared and sequenced using the same protocol as the earlier healthy control dataset. Within a given batch, samples were prepared together, multiplexed and sequenced on the same HiSeq lane. The authors' pipeline ran thus. MIGEC handled the raw barcoded reads, throwing out single-read molecular identifier groups before consensus assembly and CDR3 extraction. VDJtools was used for post-analysis of the clonotype tables, and diversity was normalized by down-sampling every dataset to the size of the smallest sample. To correct batch-related cross-sample contamination, repertoire overlap clustering matched CDR3 amino acid sequences but not nucleotide sequences. TCRdb reanalyzed the raw reads on its own, using fastp at Q25 for trimming and MiXCR for clone calling, and kept in-frame beta chains. Each entry is one CDR3 protein sequence, shown with its most common DNA and genes. The V and J calls follow TCRdb's processing rather than the paper's. The sample records about 380,000 distinct CDR3 sequences, roughly 35% of which are singletons. Clones ranked in the top ten supply 13% of the sample.

This clonotype was sampled from a girl between 5 and 17 years old with multiple sclerosis. The specimen was blood.

The DNA sequence is as follows: TGCAGCGTTGGTGCCGGTGACAATGAGCAGTTCTTC. Translated, it reads CSVGAGDNEQFF. The chain is encoded by TRBV29-1 joined to TRBJ2-1, with the D gene not confidently named. CDR1 SQVTM and CDR2 ANQGSEA are derived from the germline V gene. The CDR3 runs 12 amino acids, cysteine and phenylalanine included. Just the 36-base CDR3 DNA is kept, in frame starting at base 1. V sheds 4 bases and J sheds 5 bases, leaving 9 bases between their ends.